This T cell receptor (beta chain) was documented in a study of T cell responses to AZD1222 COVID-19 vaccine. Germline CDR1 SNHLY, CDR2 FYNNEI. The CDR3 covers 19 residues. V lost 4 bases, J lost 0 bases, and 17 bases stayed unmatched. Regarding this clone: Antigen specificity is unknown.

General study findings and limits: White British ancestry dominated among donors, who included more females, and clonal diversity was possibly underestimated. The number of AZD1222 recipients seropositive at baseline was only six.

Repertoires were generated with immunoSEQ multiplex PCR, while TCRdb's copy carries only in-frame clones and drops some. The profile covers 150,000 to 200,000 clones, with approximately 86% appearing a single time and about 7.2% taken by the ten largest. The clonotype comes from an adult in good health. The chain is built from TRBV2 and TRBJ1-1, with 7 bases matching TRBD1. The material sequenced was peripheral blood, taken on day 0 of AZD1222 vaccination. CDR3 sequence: CASSVLSRQGVFMNTEAFF. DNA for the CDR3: TGTGCCAGCAGTGTTCTGTCGCGGCAGGGGGTCTTCATGAACACTGAAGCTTTCTTT.